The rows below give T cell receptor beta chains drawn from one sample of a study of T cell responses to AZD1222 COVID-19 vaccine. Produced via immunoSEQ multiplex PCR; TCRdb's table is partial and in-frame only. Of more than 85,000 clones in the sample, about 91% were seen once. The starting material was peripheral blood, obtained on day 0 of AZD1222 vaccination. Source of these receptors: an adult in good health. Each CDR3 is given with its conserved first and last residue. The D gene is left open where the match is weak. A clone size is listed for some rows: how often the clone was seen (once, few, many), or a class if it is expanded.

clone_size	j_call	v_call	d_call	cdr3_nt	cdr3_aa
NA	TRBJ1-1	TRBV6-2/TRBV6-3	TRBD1	TGTGCCAGCAGTAGAGCACAGGGGGAGACTGAAGCTTTCTTT	CASSRAQGETEAFF
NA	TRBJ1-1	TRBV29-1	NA	TGCAGTTCTGGTTTTCCACCGCGGCAAGCTTTCTTT	CSSGFPPRQAFF
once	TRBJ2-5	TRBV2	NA	TGTGCCAGCAGTGCCGGGACCCCTTACTTC	CASSAGTPYF
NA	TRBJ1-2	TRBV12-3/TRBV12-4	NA	TGTGCCAGCAGTTTACCCAGGGGCTATGGCTACACCTTC	CASSLPRGYGYTF
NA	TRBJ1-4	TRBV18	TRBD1	TGTGCCAGCTCACCATTCGAACCGGGACAGGGGGCTGAAAAACTGTTTTTT	CASSPFEPGQGAEKLFF
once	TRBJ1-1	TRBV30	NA	TGTGCCTGGAGTGACCCCCCGACAGGAACCACCACTGAAGCTTTCTTT	CAWSDPPTGTTTEAFF
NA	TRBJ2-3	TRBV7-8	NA	TGTGCCAGCAGCCAAAGAGAAGGGGGAGCGTCAGATACGCAGTATTTT	CASSQREGGASDTQYF
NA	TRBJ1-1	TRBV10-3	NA	TGTGCCATCAGAGAGACACTTCGGGACACTGAAGCTTTCTTT	CAIRETLRDTEAFF
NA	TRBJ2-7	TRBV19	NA	TGTGCCAGTCAAAGGTCAGGACACGTCTACGAGCAGTACTTC	CASQRSGHVYEQYF
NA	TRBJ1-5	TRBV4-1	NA	TGCGCCAGCAGCCGAGACAGTAATAGCAATCAGCCCCAGCATTTT	CASSRDSNSNQPQHF
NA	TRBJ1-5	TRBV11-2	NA	TGTGCCAGCAGCTCTAACGTAGGGATCAATCAGCCCCAGCATTTT	CASSSNVGINQPQHF
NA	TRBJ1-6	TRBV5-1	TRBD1	TGCGCCAGCAGCCCACGGGACAGGGGAAATTCACCCCTCCACTTT	CASSPRDRGNSPLHF
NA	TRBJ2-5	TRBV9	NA	TGTGCCAGCAGCGTAGGTCCGTTCGAAGAGACCCAGTACTTC	CASSVGPFEETQYF
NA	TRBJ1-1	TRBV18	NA	TGTGCCAGCTCACCAAACCGGGCCGCTGGCACTGAAGCTTTCTTT	CASSPNRAAGTEAFF
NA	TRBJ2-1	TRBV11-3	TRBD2	TGTGCCAGCAGCTTGGGACTAGCGGGGACGAGCTCCTACAATGAGCAGTTCTTC	CASSLGLAGTSSYNEQFF
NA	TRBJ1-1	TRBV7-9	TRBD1	TGTGCCAGCAGCTTAGGAGGGGGCTTCAACACTGAAGCTTTCTTT	CASSLGGGFNTEAFF
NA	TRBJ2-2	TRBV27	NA	TGTGCCAGCAGGCAGGGGGGCCGCACCGGGGAGCTGTTTTTT	CASRQGGRTGELFF
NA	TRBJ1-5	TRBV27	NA	TGTGCCAGCAGTTTATCCTGGGGTTTGGGGGGCAATCAGCCCCAGCATTTT	CASSLSWGLGGNQPQHF
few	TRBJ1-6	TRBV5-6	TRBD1	TGTGCCAGCCACACTCGCAGGGGGAGCTCCTATAATTCACCCCTCCACTTT	CASHTRRGSSYNSPLHF
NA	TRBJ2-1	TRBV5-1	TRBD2	TGCGCCAGCAGCCATGGACTAGCGGGAGACTACAATGAGCAGTTCTTC	CASSHGLAGDYNEQFF
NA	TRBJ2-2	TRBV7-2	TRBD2	TGTGCCAGCAGCTTAGTAGGGCTAGCGGGTGCGAACACCGGGGAGCTGTTTTTT	CASSLVGLAGANTGELFF
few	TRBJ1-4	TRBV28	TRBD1	TGTGCCAGCAGTTTCCTAGGGACAGGGTCTGAAAAACTGTTTTTT	CASSFLGTGSEKLFF
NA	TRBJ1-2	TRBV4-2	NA	TGTGCCAGCAGCCAAGCCCTGACCGGGGAGGACTATGGCTACACCTTC	CASSQALTGEDYGYTF
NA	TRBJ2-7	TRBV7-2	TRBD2	TGTGCCAGCAGCTTAGCGGGGGGGGCCTACGAGCAGTACTTC	CASSLAGGAYEQYF
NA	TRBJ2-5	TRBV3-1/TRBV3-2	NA	TGTGCCAGCAGCCAAGCGGGGCAAGAGACCCAGTACTTC	CASSQAGQETQYF
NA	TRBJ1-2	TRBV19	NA	TGTGCCAGTAGACTCACGGGAGGCTTTATGACCTTC	CASRLTGGFMTF
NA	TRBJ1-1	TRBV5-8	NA	TGTGCCAGCAGCTTGGTCCCTTACACTGAAGCTTTCTTT	CASSLVPYTEAFF
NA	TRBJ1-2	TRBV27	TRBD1	TGTGCCAGCAGTTATGTGGACAGGGGCGGCTACACCTTC	CASSYVDRGGYTF
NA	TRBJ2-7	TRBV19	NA	TGTGCCAGTAGCCTACAGGGGAGGGTAGACGAGCAGTACTTC	CASSLQGRVDEQYF
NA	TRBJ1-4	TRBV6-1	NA	TGTGCCAGCAGTGATCAGCGGACTTCGGAAAAACTGTTTTTT	CASSDQRTSEKLFF
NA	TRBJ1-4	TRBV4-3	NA	TGCGCCAGCAGCCGCCTTACGGGGCTAGGGGAAAAACTGTTTTTT	CASSRLTGLGEKLFF
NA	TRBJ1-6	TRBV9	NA	TGTGCCAGCAGCGCCGCTAATTCACCCCTCCACTTT	CASSAANSPLHF
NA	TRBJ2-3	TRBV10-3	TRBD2	TGTGCCATCAGTGATCGGGGGGGGGCACCCTGGAATGGAGATACGCAGTATTTT	CAISDRGGAPWNGDTQYF
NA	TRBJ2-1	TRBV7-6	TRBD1	TGTGCCAGCAGCTTAGTAAAGGGGGCGAAGGATGAGCAGTTCTTC	CASSLVKGAKDEQFF
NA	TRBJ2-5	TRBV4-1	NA	TGCGCCAGCAGCCAAACCGGGACTGGGACGGAGACCCAGTACTTC	CASSQTGTGTETQYF
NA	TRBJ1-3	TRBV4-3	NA	TGCGCCAGCAGCCAAGAATTTATTAGCTCAAACACCATATATTTT	CASSQEFISSNTIYF
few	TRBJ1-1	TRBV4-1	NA	TGCGCCAGCAGCCAAGGGCCCCTTCAGTCGGGGGGAGCTTTCTTT	CASSQGPLQSGGAFF
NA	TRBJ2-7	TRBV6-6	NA	TGTGCCAGCAGTTACCCTCCCGCGGCCTCCTACGAGCAGTACTTC	CASSYPPAASYEQYF
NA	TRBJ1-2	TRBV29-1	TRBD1	TGCAGCGGCGGACAGGGCGATTATGGCTACACCTTC	CSGGQGDYGYTF
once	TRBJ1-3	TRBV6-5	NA	TGTGCCAGCAGTTTCAGGAAGGGATTTTGGAACACCATATATTTT	CASSFRKGFWNTIYF
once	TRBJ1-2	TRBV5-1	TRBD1	TGCGCCAGCAGCTTTTCCGGGACAGGGGTGGATGGCTACACCTTC	CASSFSGTGVDGYTF
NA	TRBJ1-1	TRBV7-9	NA	TGTGCCAGCAGCTTAGTAGGGGGTGAAGCTTTCTTT	CASSLVGGEAFF
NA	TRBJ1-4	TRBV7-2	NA	TGTGCCAGCAGCTTAGGAGGAACTAATGAAAAACTGTTTTTT	CASSLGGTNEKLFF
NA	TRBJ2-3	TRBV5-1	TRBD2	TGCGCCAGCAGCGTAGGACTAGCGGGACCCGGTACGCAGTATTTT	CASSVGLAGPGTQYF
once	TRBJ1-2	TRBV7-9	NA	TGTGCCAGCAGCACCTCAGGGGACCATGGCTACACCTTC	CASSTSGDHGYTF
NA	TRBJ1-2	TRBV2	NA	TGTGCCAGCAGTGAAGGGCTTAACTATGGCTACACCTTC	CASSEGLNYGYTF
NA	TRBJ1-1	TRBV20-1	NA	TGCAGTGCAAGTGGGGATCCCGAAGCTTTCTTT	CSASGDPEAFF
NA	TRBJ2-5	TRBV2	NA	TGTGCCAGCAGCGTACAGGGTTGGGAGACCCAGTACTTC	CASSVQGWETQYF
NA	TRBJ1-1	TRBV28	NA	TGTGCCAGCAGTTTAAAAGGACTCGAAGCTTTCTTT	CASSLKGLEAFF
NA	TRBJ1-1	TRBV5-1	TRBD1	TGCGCCAGCAGCTGGGACAGGGGTACTGAAGCTTTCTTT	CASSWDRGTEAFF
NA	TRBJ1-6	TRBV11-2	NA	TGTGCCAGCAGCTGGGACTACACACCCCTCCACTTT	CASSWDYTPLHF